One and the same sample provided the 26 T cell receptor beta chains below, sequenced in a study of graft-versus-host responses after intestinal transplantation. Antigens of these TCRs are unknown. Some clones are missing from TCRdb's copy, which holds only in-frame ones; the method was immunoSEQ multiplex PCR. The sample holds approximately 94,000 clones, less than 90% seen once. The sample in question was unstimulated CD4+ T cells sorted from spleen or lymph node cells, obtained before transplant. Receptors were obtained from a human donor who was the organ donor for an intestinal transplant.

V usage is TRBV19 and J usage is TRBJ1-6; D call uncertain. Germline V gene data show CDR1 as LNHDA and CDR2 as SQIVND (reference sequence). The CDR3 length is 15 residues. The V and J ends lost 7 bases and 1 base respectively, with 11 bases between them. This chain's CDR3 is CASTLVGSYNSPLHF. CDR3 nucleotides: TGTGCCAGTACACTTGTGGGTTCCTATAATTCACCCCTCCACTTT.

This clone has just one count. CDR3 sequence (DNA): TGTGCCAGCGGCCAAATTCGGACGGATTACTATGGCTACACCTTC. Protein product: CASGQIRTDYYGYTF. The rearrangement uses TRBV7-9 and TRBJ1-2; D not certain. This CDR3 has 15 amino acids. Trimming took 8 bases from V and 3 from J, leaving 19 bases between them. Germline-derived CDR1 and CDR2 are SEHNR and FQNEAQ (reference sequence).

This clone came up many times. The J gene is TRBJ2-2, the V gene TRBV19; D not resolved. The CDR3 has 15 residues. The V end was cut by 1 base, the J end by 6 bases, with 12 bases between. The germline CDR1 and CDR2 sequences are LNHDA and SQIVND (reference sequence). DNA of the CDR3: TGTGCCAGTAGTATAGGGGCGCGAATCGCCGGGGAGCTGTTTTTT. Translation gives CASSIGARIAGELFF.

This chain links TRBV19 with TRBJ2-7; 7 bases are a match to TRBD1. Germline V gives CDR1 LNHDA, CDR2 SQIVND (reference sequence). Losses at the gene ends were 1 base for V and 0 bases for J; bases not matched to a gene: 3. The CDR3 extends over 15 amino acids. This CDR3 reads CASSIGYRGSYEQYF. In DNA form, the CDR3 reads TGTGCCAGTAGTATAGGATACAGGGGCTCCTACGAGCAGTACTTC.

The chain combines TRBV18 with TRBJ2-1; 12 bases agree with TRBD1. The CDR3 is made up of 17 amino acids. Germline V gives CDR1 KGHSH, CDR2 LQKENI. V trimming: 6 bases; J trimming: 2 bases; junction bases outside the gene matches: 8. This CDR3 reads CASSMGQGAFAYNEQFF. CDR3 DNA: TGTGCCAGCTCGATGGGACAGGGGGCCTTCGCCTACAATGAGCAGTTCTTC.

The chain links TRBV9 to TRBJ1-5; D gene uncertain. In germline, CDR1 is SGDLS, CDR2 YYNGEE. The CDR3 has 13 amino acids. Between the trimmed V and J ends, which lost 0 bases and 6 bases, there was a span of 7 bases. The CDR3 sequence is CASSVGGIQPQHF. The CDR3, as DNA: TGTGCCAGCAGCGTAGGAGGGATTCAGCCCCAGCATTTT.

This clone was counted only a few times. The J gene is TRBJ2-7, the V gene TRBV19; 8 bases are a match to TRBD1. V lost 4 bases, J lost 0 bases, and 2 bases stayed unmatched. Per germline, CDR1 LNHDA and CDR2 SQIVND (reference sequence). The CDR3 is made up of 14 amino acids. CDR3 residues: CASSTQGGSYEQYF. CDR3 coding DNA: TGTGCCAGTAGTACACAGGGGGGCTCCTACGAGCAGTACTTC.

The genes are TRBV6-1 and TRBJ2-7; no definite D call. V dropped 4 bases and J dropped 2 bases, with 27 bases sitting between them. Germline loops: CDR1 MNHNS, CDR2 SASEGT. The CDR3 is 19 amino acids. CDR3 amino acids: CASSASLEYFKGPAYEQYF. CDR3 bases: TGTGCCAGCAGTGCGTCACTTGAGTATTTTAAAGGGCCAGCCTACGAGCAGTACTTC.

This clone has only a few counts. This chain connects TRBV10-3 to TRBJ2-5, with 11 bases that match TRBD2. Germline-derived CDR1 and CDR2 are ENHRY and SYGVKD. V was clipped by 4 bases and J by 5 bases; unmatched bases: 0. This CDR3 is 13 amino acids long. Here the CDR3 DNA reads TGTGCCATCAGTGGGACTAGCGGGGAGACCCAGTACTTC. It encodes CAISGTSGETQYF.

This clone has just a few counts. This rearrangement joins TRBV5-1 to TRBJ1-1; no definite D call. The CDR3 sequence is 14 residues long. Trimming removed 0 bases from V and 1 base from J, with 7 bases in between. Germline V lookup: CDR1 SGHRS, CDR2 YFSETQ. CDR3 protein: CASSLVRANTEAFF. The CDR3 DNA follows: TGCGCCAGCAGCTTGGTACGGGCGAACACTGAAGCTTTCTTT.

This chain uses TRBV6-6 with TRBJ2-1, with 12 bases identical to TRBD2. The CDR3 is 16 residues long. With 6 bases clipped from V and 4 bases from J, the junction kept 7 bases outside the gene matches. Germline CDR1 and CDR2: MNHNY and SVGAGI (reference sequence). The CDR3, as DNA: TGTGCCAGCAGCTCACTAGCGGGGGGAGGTTACAATGAGCAGTTCTTC. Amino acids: CASSSLAGGGYNEQFF.

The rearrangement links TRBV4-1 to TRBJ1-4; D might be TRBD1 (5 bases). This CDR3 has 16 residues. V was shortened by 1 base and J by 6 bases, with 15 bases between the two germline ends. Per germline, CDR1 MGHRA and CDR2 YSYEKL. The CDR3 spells CASSQGRAGSDEKLFF. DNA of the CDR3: TGCGCCAGCAGCCAAGGCAGGGCGGGGTCGGATGAAAAACTGTTTTTT.

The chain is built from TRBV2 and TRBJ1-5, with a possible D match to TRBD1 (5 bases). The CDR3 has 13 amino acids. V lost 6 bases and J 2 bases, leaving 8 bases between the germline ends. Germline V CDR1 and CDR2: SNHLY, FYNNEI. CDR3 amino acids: CASRQAGNQPQHF. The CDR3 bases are TGTGCCAGCAGACAGGCGGGCAATCAGCCCCAGCATTTT.

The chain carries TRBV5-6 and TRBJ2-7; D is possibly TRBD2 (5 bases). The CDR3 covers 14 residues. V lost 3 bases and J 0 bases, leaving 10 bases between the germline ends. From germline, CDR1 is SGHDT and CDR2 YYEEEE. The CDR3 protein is CASSSYGISYEQYF. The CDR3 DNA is TGTGCCAGCAGCTCCTACGGGATCTCCTACGAGCAGTACTTC.

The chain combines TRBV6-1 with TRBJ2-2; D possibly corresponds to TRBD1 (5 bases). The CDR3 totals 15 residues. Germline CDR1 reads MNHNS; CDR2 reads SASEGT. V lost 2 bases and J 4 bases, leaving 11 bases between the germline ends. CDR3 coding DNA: TGTGCCAGCAGTGAACCCGCAGGGATCACCGGGGAGCTGTTTTTT. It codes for CASSEPAGITGELFF.

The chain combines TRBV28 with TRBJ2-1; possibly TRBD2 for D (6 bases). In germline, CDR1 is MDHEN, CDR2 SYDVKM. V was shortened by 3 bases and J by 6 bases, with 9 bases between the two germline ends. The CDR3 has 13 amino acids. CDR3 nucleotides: TGTGCCAGCAGTTTCTTCGGGGGCAATGAGCAGTTCTTC. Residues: CASSFFGGNEQFF.

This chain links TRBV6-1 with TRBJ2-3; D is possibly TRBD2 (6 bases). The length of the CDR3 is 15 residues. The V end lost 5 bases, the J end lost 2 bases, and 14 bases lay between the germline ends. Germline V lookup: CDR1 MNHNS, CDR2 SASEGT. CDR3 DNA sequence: TGTGCCAGCAGTCCGGGACTCGCGTCCACAGATACGCAGTATTTT. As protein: CASSPGLASTDTQYF.

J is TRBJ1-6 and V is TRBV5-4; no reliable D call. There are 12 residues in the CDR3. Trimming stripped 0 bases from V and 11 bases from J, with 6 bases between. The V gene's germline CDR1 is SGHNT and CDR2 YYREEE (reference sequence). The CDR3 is CASSLEGPPLHF. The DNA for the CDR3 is TGTGCCAGCAGCTTGGAAGGGCCACCCCTCCACTTT.

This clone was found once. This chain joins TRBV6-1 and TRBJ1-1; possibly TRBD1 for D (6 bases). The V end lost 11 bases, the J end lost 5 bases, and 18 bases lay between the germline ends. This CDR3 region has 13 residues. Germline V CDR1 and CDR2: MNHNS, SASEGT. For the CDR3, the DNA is TGTGCCGAGAGGGGGGCAGCGGATACTGAAGCTTTCTTT. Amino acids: CAERGAADTEAFF.

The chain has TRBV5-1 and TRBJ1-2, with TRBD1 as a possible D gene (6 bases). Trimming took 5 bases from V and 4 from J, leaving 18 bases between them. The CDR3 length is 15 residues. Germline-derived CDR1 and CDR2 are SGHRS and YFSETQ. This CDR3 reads CASRGSGGLGYGYTF. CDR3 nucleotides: TGCGCCAGCAGGGGGAGCGGGGGCCTCGGCTATGGCTACACCTTC. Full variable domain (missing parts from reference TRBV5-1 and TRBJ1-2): KAGVTQTPRYLIKTRGQQVTLSCSPISGHRSVSWYQQTPGQGLQFLFEYFSETQRNKGNFPGRFSGRQFSNSRSEMNVSTLELGDSALYLCASRGSGGLGYGYTFGSGTRLTVV.

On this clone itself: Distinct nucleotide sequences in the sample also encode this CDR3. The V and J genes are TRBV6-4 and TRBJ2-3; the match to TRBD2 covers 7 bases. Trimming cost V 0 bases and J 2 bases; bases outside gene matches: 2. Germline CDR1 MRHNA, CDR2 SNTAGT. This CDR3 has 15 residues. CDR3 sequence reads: CASSDSAGSTDTQYF. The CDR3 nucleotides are TGTGCCAGCAGTGACTCAGCGGGGTCCACAGATACGCAGTATTTT.

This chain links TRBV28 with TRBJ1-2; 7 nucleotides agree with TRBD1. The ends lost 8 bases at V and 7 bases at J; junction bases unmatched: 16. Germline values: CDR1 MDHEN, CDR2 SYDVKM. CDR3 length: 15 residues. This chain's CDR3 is CASGISQGLLGGYTF. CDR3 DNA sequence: TGTGCCAGCGGAATTTCACAGGGGCTCCTGGGTGGCTACACCTTC.

The CDR3 loop reads CARDPGLEAYEQYF. The CDR3 region has the DNA TGTGCCAGGGACCCAGGGTTAGAGGCCTACGAGCAGTACTTC. The chain combines TRBV5-6 with TRBJ2-7; a weak D match, TRBD1 (5 bases). V lost 8 bases and J 2 bases, leaving 17 bases between the germline ends. The CDR3 is made up of 14 amino acids. The germline gives CDR1 SGHDT, CDR2 YYEEEE.

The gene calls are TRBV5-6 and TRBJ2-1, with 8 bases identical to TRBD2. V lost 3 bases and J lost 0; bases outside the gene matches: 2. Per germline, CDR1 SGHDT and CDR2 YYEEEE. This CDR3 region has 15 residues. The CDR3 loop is CASSSGTSSYNEQFF. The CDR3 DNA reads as TGTGCCAGCAGCTCCGGGACTAGCTCCTACAATGAGCAGTTCTTC.

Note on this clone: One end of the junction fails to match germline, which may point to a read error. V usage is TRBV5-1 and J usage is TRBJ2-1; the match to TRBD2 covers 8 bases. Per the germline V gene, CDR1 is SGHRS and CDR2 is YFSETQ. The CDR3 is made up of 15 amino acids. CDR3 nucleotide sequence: TGCGCCGGCAGCGCGCTCGGGACTAGTGTCCATGAGCAGTTCTTC. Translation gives CAGSALGTSVHEQFF.

CDR3: CASSLVSTDSNQPQHF. In DNA form, the CDR3 reads TGTGCCAGCAGCTTAGTTTCCACTGATAGCAATCAGCCCCAGCATTTT. This rearrangement joins TRBV7-8 to TRBJ1-5; D uncertain. The CDR3 extends over 16 amino acids. Deletions cut 1 base from V and 0 bases from J, with 10 bases between. Germline assignment: CDR1 SGHVS and CDR2 FQNEAQ.